Below, one T cell receptor (beta chain) is given with its context. Sequencing relied on a cDNA template that was reverse transcribed from extracted RNA. The repertoire was sequenced with immunoSEQ multiplex PCR; TCRdb's copy has only in-frame clones and lacks some. The sample gives under 250,000 clones, more than 50% of which show up once; approximately 4.9% is in the top ten. Per the germline V gene, CDR1 is SGDLS and CDR2 is YYNGEE. There are 15 residues in the CDR3. Trimming took 2 bases from V and 2 from J, leaving 14 bases between them. This sample is drawn from a study of CD8+ T cells in alopecia areata.

The sequence came from a human donor in good health. The sample taken for sequencing was CD8+ T cells sorted from blood. The rearrangement links TRBV9 to TRBJ2-7, with a weak D call TRBD1 (5 bases). DNA for the CDR3: TGTGCCAGCAGCGTCAGTGGAGACAGTGCCTACGAGCAGTACTTC. The encoded protein is CASSVSGDSAYEQYF.